The clone carrying this T cell receptor beta chain was counted ten times or more. Its antigen remains unknown. This specimen comes from a study of identical twins. V lost 1 base and J 3 bases, leaving 10 bases between the germline ends. CDR1 and CDR2 from the germline V gene are MNHEY and SVGAGI. This CDR3 region has 14 residues. All donors were healthy Caucasians. Findings and limits, study-wide: Abundant cord blood beta clonotypes carried fewer insertions; memory repertoires showed none. Out-of-frame sharing of TCR alpha in monozygotic twins was underestimated by models.

A universal primer binding site was introduced by template switching. The final cDNA contained unique molecular identifiers. TCRdb passed the 5' RACE reads through MiXCR, listing each CDR3 protein once. Among 350,000 to 450,000 distinct CDR3 sequences, around a sixth were seen once, and the ten largest hold 10% to 15%. This TCR derives from a man in his forties or fifties in good health. Sequenced sample: naive T cells sorted from blood. The rearrangement uses TRBV6-5 and TRBJ2-7; D possibly matches TRBD1 or TRBD2 (5 bases each). CDR3 region: CASSYYGADYEQYF. The CDR3 coding sequence is TGTGCCAGCAGTTACTACGGGGCGGACTACGAGCAGTACTTC.